The following is a T cell receptor beta chain sequence with its context. Data came from immunoSEQ multiplex PCR; TCRdb stores just in-frame clones and leaves some out. The top ten hold over 9.5% of the sample, which has about 58,000 clones, about 90% seen once. V dropped 7 bases and J dropped 5 bases, with 13 bases sitting between them. The germline V gene encodes CDR1 KGHDR and CDR2 SFDVKD. The CDR3 has 13 amino acids. This record belongs to a study of control samples from healthy donors and cancer patients. Source material: PBMCs. This receptor was obtained from an older woman with lung cancer. The chain joins TRBV24-1 to TRBJ2-5; tentative D call: TRBD1 (6 bases). CDR3 in amino acids: CATSRTVGETQYF. Here the CDR3 DNA reads TGTGCCACCAGCAGGACAGTCGGGGAGACCCAGTACTTC.